This T cell receptor (beta chain) was obtained from a study of regulatory T cells in long-lasting Graves disease. The time point: newly diagnosed GD, antithyroid drugs for less than 3 months. RNA from PBMCs was the source of the TCR library. This clonotype has just a few counts. Assembly of TCR beta libraries relied on iRepertoire HTBI primers together with Arm-PCR of CDR3 regions. TCRdb fed the multiplex PCR reads into MiXCR, producing one record per CDR3 protein. The sample shows roughly 220,000 distinct CDR3 sequences, around 17% of them seen only once. The CDR3 spans 14 residues. Germline V lookup: CDR1 MNHNS, CDR2 SASEGT. Trimming cost V 8 bases and J 9 bases, with 20 bases left between them.

The sequences come from peripheral blood mononuclear cells (PBMCs), collected at new diagnosis, from a patient treated with antithyroid drugs. The receptor was derived from a female donor with Graves disease. The V and J genes are TRBV6-1 and TRBJ2-1; D is possibly TRBD1 (7 bases). The CDR3 DNA follows: TGTGCCAGCGCATTAGTCAGGGGGGTAAGTGAGCAGTTCTTC. This encodes CASALVRGVSEQFF.